This T cell receptor (beta chain) was profiled in a study of T cell clonality in common variable immunodeficiency. Produced via immunoSEQ multiplex PCR; TCRdb's table is partial and in-frame only. The sample was found to contain about 43,000 clones, and every one recurs. This clone was counted at least ten times. The read halts 3 residues ahead of the CDR3 end, with the missing end drawn from the germline J gene. Germline values: CDR1 SNHLY, CDR2 FYNNEI. The CDR3 runs 13 residues. J gave up 1 base and V 10 bases, and 7 bases lay outside the gene matches. The gene calls are TRBV2 and TRBJ2-7; TRBD1 aligns across 7 bases. The receptor's source is a person between 18 and 70 years old in good health. Sequenced sample: peripheral blood mononuclear cells. CDR3 loop: CATQTGFSYEQYF. The DNA read from the CDR3 is TGTGCCACCCAGACAGGGTTTTCCTACGAG.